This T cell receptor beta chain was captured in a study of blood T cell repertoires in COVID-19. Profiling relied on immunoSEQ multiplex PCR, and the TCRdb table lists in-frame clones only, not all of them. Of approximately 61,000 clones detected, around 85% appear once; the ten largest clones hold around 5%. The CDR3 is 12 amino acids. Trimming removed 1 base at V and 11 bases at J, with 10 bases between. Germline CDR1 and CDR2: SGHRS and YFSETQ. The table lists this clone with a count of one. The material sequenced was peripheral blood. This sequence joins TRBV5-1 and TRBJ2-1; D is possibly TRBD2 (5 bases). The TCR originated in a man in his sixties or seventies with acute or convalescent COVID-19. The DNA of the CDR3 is TGCGCCAGCAGCTTGACCACTAGAAAGCAGTTCTTC. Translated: CASSLTTRKQFF.